Presented here are 31 T cell receptor beta chains from one specimen sequenced in a study of cytomegalovirus exposure and HLA in healthy donors. A multiplex PCR was run with 60 Vbeta primers and 13 Jbeta primers. Measured with immunoSEQ multiplex PCR; TCRdb has only the in-frame clones, and not every one. Recorded here are 130,000 or so clones; the top ten clones represent less than 2%. Sequencing input: PBMCs. These receptors all come from a man aged 18 to 29 in good health and CMV-seronegative.

This chain uses TRBV5-6 with TRBJ1-3, with unresolved D. The CDR3 contains 15 residues. V gave up 2 bases and J gave up 0 bases, with 9 bases separating them. Looked up from germline, CDR1 is SGHDT and CDR2 is YYEEEE. The CDR3 is CASSFTVLSGNTIYF. The CDR3 DNA sequence: TGTGCCAGCAGCTTCACGGTCCTCTCTGGAAACACCATATATTTT.

The rearrangement uses TRBV5-5 and TRBJ1-6; D call uncertain. V was pared by 4 bases and J by 9 bases, with 17 bases between. This CDR3 has 15 residues. Per the germline V gene, CDR1 is SGHKS and CDR2 is YYEKEE (reference sequence). In nucleotides, the CDR3 is TGTGCCAGCAGCCCGACACTGGGCAAAGGTTCACCCCTCCACTTT. This gives the protein CASSPTLGKGSPLHF.

J is TRBJ2-1 and V is TRBV7-6, with 7 nucleotides matching TRBD2. Unmatched junction bases numbered 6, after V lost 5 bases and J lost 11 bases. The CDR3 loop spans 12 amino acids. The germline V gene encodes CDR1 SGHVS and CDR2 FNYEAQ. The CDR3 nucleotides are TGTGCCAGCAGCCCCGGGGGGTTCCAGCAGTTCTTC. Its protein is CASSPGGFQQFF.

The rearrangement joins TRBV9 to TRBJ2-2; 11 nucleotides align to TRBD2. The CDR3 has 17 amino acids. Germline CDR1 is SGDLS and CDR2 is YYNGEE. J was trimmed by 2 bases and V by 3 bases; bases with no gene match: 6. The CDR3: CASSGLGTSGNTGELFF. In DNA form, the CDR3 reads TGTGCCAGCAGCGGCCTCGGGACTAGCGGTAACACCGGGGAGCTGTTTTTT.

The rearrangement uses TRBV6-1 and TRBJ2-7, with D maybe TRBD1 (5 bases). CDR3 length equals 13 residues. V was pared by 3 bases and J by 3 bases, with 9 bases between. CDR1 and CDR2 (germline): MNHNS, SASEGT. CDR3 bases: TGTGCCAGCAGTGAGGCAGGGCACTACGAGCAGTACTTC. Its translation is CASSEAGHYEQYF.

This rearrangement joins TRBV5-6 to TRBJ2-5; D is possibly TRBD2 (8 bases). The CDR3 is made up of 16 amino acids. V lost 3 bases and J lost 4, with 19 bases in between. From germline, CDR1 is SGHDT and CDR2 YYEEEE. As DNA, the CDR3 is TGTGCCAGCAGCTCGACAGGGACTAGAGCCTTAGAGACCCAGTACTTC. Amino acid sequence: CASSSTGTRALETQYF. The entire variable domain, with the rest obtained from reference TRBV5-6 and TRBJ2-5, is as follows: DAGVTQSPTHLIKTRGQQVTLRCSPKSGHDTVSWYQQALGQGPQFIFQYYEEEERQRGNFPDRFSGHQFPNYSSELNVNALLLGDSALYLCASSSTGTRALETQYFGPGTRLLVL.

This chain joins TRBV27 and TRBJ1-1, with unresolved D. CDR3 size: 13 residues. Germline V CDR1 and CDR2: MNHEY, SMNVEV (reference sequence). V lost 3 bases, J lost 1 base, and 6 bases lay in between. Here the CDR3 reads CASSFAGNTEAFF. CDR3 nucleotides: TGTGCCAGCAGTTTCGCAGGGAACACTGAAGCTTTCTTT.

This chain joins TRBV7-9 and TRBJ2-1; 11 positions match TRBD2. Trimming took 5 bases from V and 2 from J; bases not matched to a gene: 5. Germline values: CDR1 SEHNR, CDR2 FQNEAQ (reference sequence). CDR3 length equals 16 residues. Here the CDR3 reads CASSVDSGRAYNEQFF. CDR3 DNA sequence: TGTGCCAGCAGCGTCGATAGCGGGAGGGCCTACAATGAGCAGTTCTTC.

This chain connects TRBV10-3 to TRBJ2-7; TRBD1 matches at 10 bases. Germline CDR1 is ENHRY and CDR2 is SYGVKD. Trimming at V came to 4 bases and at J to 2 bases, leaving 5 bases not matched to a gene. This CDR3 is built from 15 residues. The DNA for the CDR3 is TGTGCCATCAGTGGCCGGGACAGGGGCACCTACGAGCAGTACTTC. Its protein is CAISGRDRGTYEQYF.

The rearrangement uses TRBV2 and TRBJ1-4; D perhaps matches TRBD1 (5 bases). CDR1 is SNHLY, CDR2 FYNNEI, per germline. The germline V and J ends were trimmed by 7 bases and 2 bases, with 11 bases remaining between them. This CDR3 has 14 residues. The chain's CDR3 is CASTMGGTNEKLFF. The CDR3 region has the DNA TGTGCCAGCACCATGGGGGGGACTAATGAAAAACTGTTTTTT.

The chain links TRBV19 to TRBJ1-6; D not resolved. V lost 8 bases and J 5 bases, leaving 13 bases between the germline ends. Per germline, CDR1 LNHDA and CDR2 SQIVND (reference sequence). The CDR3 spans 14 residues. The CDR3, as DNA: TGTGCCAGTGACCCGGGTGTAAATAATTCACCCCTCCACTTT. It yields the protein CASDPGVNNSPLHF.

This chain uses TRBV5-6 with TRBJ2-7; D unresolved. V lost 1 base and J 5 bases, leaving 7 bases between the germline ends. Looked up from germline, CDR1 is SGHDT and CDR2 is YYEEEE. This CDR3 is built from 12 residues. CDR3: CASSLWQDEQYF. As DNA, the CDR3 is TGTGCCAGCAGCTTGTGGCAAGACGAGCAGTACTTC.

In DNA form, the CDR3 reads TGCAGTGCTGGCGGGGGGGAGACCCAGTACTTC. It encodes CSAGGGETQYF. The chain carries TRBV20-1 and TRBJ2-5; 8 bases agree with TRBD2. This CDR3 contains 11 residues. The germline V gene has CDR1 DFQATT and CDR2 SNEGSKA (reference sequence). Germline trimming cut 5 bases from V and 5 bases from J; bases unmatched to any gene: 1.

The rearrangement links TRBV11-2 to TRBJ1-1; tentative D call: TRBD1 (6 bases). The CDR3 is 12 residues long. Trimming left V 1 base short and J 6 bases short, with 6 bases between. The germline V gene encodes CDR1 SGHAT and CDR2 FQNNGV. CDR3 coding DNA: TGTGCCAGCAGCTTAGGGACAGCTGAAGCTTTCTTT. Translating gives CASSLGTAEAFF. Together with reference TRBV11-2 and TRBJ1-1, the CDR3 gives the full variable domain: EAGVAQSPRYKIIEKRQSVAFWCNPISGHATLYWYQQILGQGPKLLIQFQNNGVVDDSQLPKDRFSAERLKGVDSTLKIQPAKLEDSAVYLCASSLGTAEAFFGQGTRLTVV.

The J gene is TRBJ2-3, the V gene TRBV7-9; no reliable D call. CDR3 length: 14 residues. The V end lost 6 bases, the J end lost 2 bases, and 12 bases lay between the germline ends. The germline V gene has CDR1 SEHNR and CDR2 FQNEAQ (reference sequence). CDR3 protein: CASRAPFPTDTQYF. The CDR3 nucleotides read TGTGCCAGCAGGGCTCCCTTCCCCACAGATACGCAGTATTTT.

V gene TRBV15 combines with J gene TRBJ1-1, with a possible D match to TRBD1 (6 bases). The CDR3 loop spans 15 amino acids. Trimming left V 1 base short and J 6 bases short, with 15 bases between. CDR1 is LNHNV, CDR2 YYDKDF, per germline (reference sequence). CDR3 sequence: CATSRGGGAVAEAFF. The CDR3 region has the DNA TGTGCCACCAGCAGAGGTGGGGGGGCTGTAGCTGAAGCTTTCTTT.

The chain combines TRBV28 with TRBJ2-7; 7 positions match TRBD1. The V and J ends lost 4 bases and 3 bases, in that order; junction bases with no gene match: 12. CDR3 size: 16 residues. Germline values: CDR1 MDHEN, CDR2 SYDVKM. Here the CDR3 DNA reads TGTGCCAGCAGTTCTTACCGGGACAGCCATTACTACGAGCAGTACTTC. It specifies CASSSYRDSHYYEQYF.

V gene TRBV5-6 combines with J gene TRBJ1-3, with 10 bases that match TRBD1. The CDR3 consists of 16 residues. Germline V CDR1 and CDR2: SGHDT, YYEEEE. Germline trimming cut 5 bases from V and 2 bases from J; bases unmatched to any gene: 7. In nucleotides, the CDR3 is TGTGCCAGCAGTTATGCCGGGACAGGGGCTGGAAACACCATATATTTT. This codes for CASSYAGTGAGNTIYF.

This rearrangement joins TRBV13 to TRBJ1-2, with D maybe TRBD1 (6 bases). Trimming left V 1 base short and J 2 bases short, with 14 bases between. Germline V gene sequence: CDR1 PRHDT, CDR2 FYEKMQ (reference sequence). The CDR3 runs 16 residues. The CDR3: CASSLENRAFNYGYTF. The CDR3 coding sequence is TGTGCCAGCAGCTTAGAGAACAGGGCTTTCAACTATGGCTACACCTTC.

The chain couples TRBV27 to TRBJ2-3, with 9 nucleotides matching TRBD2. V gave up 3 bases and J gave up 7 bases; unmatched junction bases: 5. The CDR3 consists of 14 residues. In germline, CDR1 is MNHEY, CDR2 SMNVEV (reference sequence). This chain's CDR3 is CASSFTTSGNTQYF. The CDR3, as DNA: TGTGCCAGCAGTTTCACGACTAGCGGAAATACGCAGTATTTT.

The V gene is TRBV21-1, the J gene TRBJ2-7; the table's D call, TRBD1, was not checked against the DNA. TRBV21-1 is termed a pseudogene. The CDR3 is 14 amino acids. The CDR3: CASSTGLPAYEQYF. CDR3 nucleotides: TGTGCCAGCAGCACAGGGTTGCCTGCCTACGAGCAGTACTTC.

The chain carries TRBV7-2 and TRBJ1-1; D is possibly TRBD1 (5 bases). The germline V gene encodes CDR1 SGHTA and CDR2 FQGNSA. The CDR3 is made up of 15 amino acids. The V gene lost 6 bases and the J gene lost 7 bases, with 21 bases spanning the gap. Here the CDR3 DNA reads TGTGCCAGCAGGACCGAGCTGAGCGGGGGTGGTGAAGCTTTCTTT. Translated, it gives CASRTELSGGGEAFF.

This rearrangement joins TRBV27 to TRBJ2-7; possibly TRBD2 for D (5 bases). V was shortened by 4 bases and J by 4 bases, with 14 bases between the two germline ends. This CDR3 has 14 residues. Germline CDR1 MNHEY, CDR2 SMNVEV (reference sequence). The DNA of the CDR3 is TGTGCCAGCAGTTCTATGGGTAGACTATACGAGCAGTACTTC. Encoded protein: CASSSMGRLYEQYF.

The gene calls are TRBV11-2 and TRBJ1-4, with 9 bases lining up with TRBD1. This CDR3 spans 14 amino acids. The V segment lost 5 bases and the J segment 4 bases; nucleotides outside the gene matches: 2. Germline-derived CDR1 and CDR2 are SGHAT and FQNNGV. CDR3 protein: CASSRDRVNEKLFF. CDR3 nucleotides: TGTGCCAGCAGCCGGGACAGGGTTAATGAAAAACTGTTTTTT.

V usage is TRBV5-1 and J usage is TRBJ1-4, with TRBD1 matching over 8 bases. Trimming took 4 bases from V and 3 from J; bases not matched to a gene: 5. The CDR3 spans 15 residues. From germline, CDR1 is SGHRS and CDR2 YFSETQ. CDR3 nucleotides: TGCGCCAGCAGCCAGCAGGGGGCCCCTAATGAAAAACTGTTTTTT. Protein: CASSQQGAPNEKLFF.

This sequence joins TRBV2 and TRBJ2-2; D perhaps matches TRBD1 (6 bases). The CDR3 consists of 15 residues. V gave up 2 bases and J gave up 6 bases, with 13 bases separating them. Germline-derived CDR1 and CDR2 are SNHLY and FYNNEI. The CDR3 DNA is TGTGCCAGCAGTGAATGGAGAGGGGGAGCCGGGGAGCTGTTTTTT. Protein product: CASSEWRGGAGELFF.

V and J are TRBV18 and TRBJ1-2; TRBD1 matches at 7 bases. CDR1 is KGHSH and CDR2 is LQKENI in the germline V gene. There are 16 residues in the CDR3. Trimming cost V 0 bases and J 4 bases; bases outside gene matches: 8. The CDR3, as DNA: TGTGCCAGCTCACCACCGGGGACAGTCTCACTCTATGGCTACACCTTC. The encoded protein is CASSPPGTVSLYGYTF.

This sequence joins TRBV2 and TRBJ2-3; D may be TRBD1 (5 bases). CDR1 and CDR2 from the germline V gene are SNHLY and FYNNEI. This CDR3 is built from 15 residues. V lost 6 bases and J 0 bases, leaving 13 bases between the germline ends. CDR3 residues: CASRSRVRSTDTQYF. CDR3 nucleotide sequence: TGTGCCAGCAGGTCCAGGGTTAGGAGCACAGATACGCAGTATTTT.

The rearrangement links TRBV9 to TRBJ2-1, with D possibly being TRBD2 (6 bases). Germline CDR1 is SGDLS and CDR2 is YYNGEE. CDR3 length equals 12 residues. V was pared by 7 bases and J by 6 bases, with 11 bases between. The CDR3 region has the DNA TGTGCCAGCGGGGGGACTTCCAATGAGCAGTTCTTC. It encodes CASGGTSNEQFF.

The gene calls are TRBV5-1 and TRBJ1-1, with D maybe TRBD1 (5 bases). Trimming took 0 bases from V and 4 from J, leaving 16 bases between them. Germline values: CDR1 SGHRS, CDR2 YFSETQ. The CDR3 is made up of 16 amino acids. For the CDR3, the DNA is TGCGCCAGCAGCTTGGTAGAGGCGGGGACGGGCACTGAAGCTTTCTTT. Its translation: CASSLVEAGTGTEAFF.

Points on this clone: Likely a read error: the CDR3 ends without its conserved phenylalanine or tryptophan. V gene TRBV7-2 combines with J gene TRBJ1-1, with D hard to call. V was clipped by 5 bases and J by 5 bases, with 12 bases between them. Germline assignment: CDR1 SGHTA and CDR2 FQGNSA. CDR3 length equals 13 residues. The CDR3 DNA is TGTGCCAGCAGCAGTTGGTCGGGGACTGAAGCTTTCCTT. Protein product: CASSSWSGTEAFL.